These 18 T cell receptor beta chains share one sample of origin, sequenced in a study of OX40 agonist ivuxolimab in advanced cancers. Generated by immunoSEQ multiplex PCR, the TCRdb table keeps only in-frame clones and is missing some. This table has tens of thousands of clones, around 85% appearing once. The sequencing used CD4+ or CD8+ T cells sorted from blood, collected in a trial of the OX40 agonist ivuxolimab. Receptor source: an adult with an advanced solid tumor such as melanoma, head and neck, liver or kidney cancer.

The rearrangement uses TRBV7-2 and TRBJ1-1, with D hard to call. Trimming removed 6 bases from V and 0 bases from J, with 8 bases in between. This CDR3 is built from 13 residues. CDR1 SGHTA and CDR2 FQGNSA come from the germline V gene. The CDR3 bases are TGTGCCAGCAGTGGAGTGATGAACACTGAAGCTTTCTTT. Translating gives CASSGVMNTEAFF.

CDR3 protein: CASSPWDRGETQYF. The CDR3 DNA reads TGTGCCAGCTCACCATGGGACAGGGGAGAGACCCAGTACTTC. The genes are TRBV18 and TRBJ2-5; 10 bases agree with TRBD1. CDR3 length: 14 residues. The V and J ends lost 2 bases and 4 bases, in that order; junction bases with no gene match: 1. Germline V gene data show CDR1 as KGHSH and CDR2 as LQKENI.

This chain connects TRBV19 to TRBJ1-2; D is ambiguous. Germline CDR1 is LNHDA and CDR2 is SQIVND (reference sequence). The V and J ends lost 5 bases and 6 bases respectively, with 10 bases between them. The CDR3 extends over 12 amino acids. The CDR3 reads CASSLGVDGYTF. The DNA for the CDR3 is TGTGCCAGTAGTCTAGGAGTGGATGGCTACACCTTC.

V is TRBV7-6 and J is TRBJ2-2; the match to TRBD1 covers 9 bases. CDR1 and CDR2 from the germline V gene are SGHVS and FNYEAQ. V dropped 4 bases and J dropped 5; count of bases not matched to a gene: 11. CDR3 length equals 17 residues. CDR3 in DNA: TGTGCCAGCAGCTCCAATTACCGGACAGGGGTGACCGGGGAGCTGTTTTTT. It specifies CASSSNYRTGVTGELFF.

This chain joins TRBV5-1 and TRBJ2-2, with D possibly matching TRBD1 (5 bases). The CDR3 consists of 15 residues. Per the germline V gene, CDR1 is SGHRS and CDR2 is YFSETQ. Trimming took 3 bases from V and 5 from J, leaving 14 bases between them. DNA of the CDR3: TGCGCCAGCAGCTCTCCGACAGAATTGACCGGGGAGCTGTTTTTT. This gives the protein CASSSPTELTGELFF.

This clone was counted only a few times. The gene calls are TRBV28 and TRBJ1-5, with D uncertain. The CDR3 spans 11 residues. The V and J ends lost 4 bases and 7 bases respectively, with 5 bases between them. CDR1 and CDR2 from the germline V gene are MDHEN and SYDVKM. CDR3 in amino acids: CASSSIQPQHF. CDR3 DNA: TGTGCCAGCAGTTCCATACAGCCCCAGCATTTT.

The chain couples TRBV6-6 to TRBJ2-7; 9 bases match TRBD2. The J segment lost 4 bases and the V segment lost 6 bases, leaving 7 bases of the junction unmatched. Germline V CDR1 and CDR2: MNHNY, SVGAGI (reference sequence). The CDR3 length is 14 residues. The CDR3 loop is CASSPAGGSYEQYF. For the CDR3, the DNA is TGTGCCAGCAGCCCCGCGGGAGGGAGTTACGAGCAGTACTTC.

The chain is built from TRBV14 and TRBJ2-3; 8 bases map to TRBD1. Germline trimming cut 0 bases from V and 6 bases from J; bases unmatched to any gene: 11. Germline CDR1 reads SGHDN; CDR2 reads FVKESK. The CDR3 totals 17 residues. CDR3: CASSQDLFRGLSDTQYF. The CDR3 nucleotides read TGTGCCAGCAGCCAAGATCTTTTCAGGGGGCTTTCGGATACGCAGTATTTT.

This sequence joins TRBV4-3 and TRBJ2-1; 15 positions match TRBD2. Trimming took 4 bases from V and 3 from J; bases not matched to a gene: 7. CDR1 is LGHNA, CDR2 YSLEER, per germline. The CDR3 is 18 amino acids. The CDR3 sequence: CASSPPGLAGGHYNEQFF. The CDR3, as DNA: TGCGCCAGCAGCCCCCCGGGACTAGCGGGGGGCCACTACAATGAGCAGTTCTTC.

This clone was detected a few times. This chain links TRBV5-6 with TRBJ1-1, with D possibly matching TRBD1 (5 bases). The CDR3 consists of 14 residues. Germline-derived CDR1 and CDR2 are SGHDT and YYEEEE. The V end was cut by 0 bases, the J end by 6 bases, with 12 bases between. The DNA of the CDR3 is TGTGCCAGCAGCTTGGAGCTGGGGACGGCTGAAGCTTTCTTT. It encodes CASSLELGTAEAFF.

This clone was seen only a few times. This sequence joins TRBV7-9 and TRBJ2-5, with 9 bases that match TRBD2. Germline assignment: CDR1 SEHNR and CDR2 FQNEAQ (reference sequence). V shed 3 bases and J 5 bases; nucleotides not matched to a gene: 10. This CDR3 region has 16 residues. The CDR3 DNA sequence: TGTGCCAGCAGCTTCCCGCCAGCGGGGGGTAGGGAGACCCAGTACTTC. It yields the protein CASSFPPAGGRETQYF.

The rearrangement links TRBV10-3 to TRBJ1-2; D is possibly TRBD1 (5 bases). This CDR3 is 13 amino acids long. Germline V gives CDR1 ENHRY, CDR2 SYGVKD. V was clipped by 2 bases and J by 5 bases, with 9 bases between them. The chain's CDR3 is CAISEEGAYGYTF. The CDR3 DNA reads as TGTGCCATCAGTGAGGAAGGGGCTTATGGCTACACCTTC.

This chain links TRBV6-4 with TRBJ1-1; unclear D gene. V gave up 0 bases and J gave up 10 bases, with 15 bases separating them. Germline V CDR1 and CDR2: MRHNA, SNTAGT. This CDR3 region has 14 residues. CDR3 protein: CASSDSVGFGGAFF. CDR3 coding DNA: TGTGCCAGCAGTGACTCTGTCGGTTTTGGAGGAGCTTTCTTT.

V usage is TRBV5-8 and J usage is TRBJ1-1; a possible D gene is TRBD1 (5 bases). This CDR3 contains 13 residues. The germline gives CDR1 SGHTS, CDR2 YDEGEE. The V and J ends lost 0 bases and 5 bases respectively, with 8 bases between them. The DNA of the CDR3 is TGTGCCAGCAGCTTGGGAGGGGAGACTGAAGCTTTCTTT. Translation: CASSLGGETEAFF.

The chain carries TRBV7-9 and TRBJ1-2; 10 nucleotides line up with TRBD1. Germline V lookup: CDR1 SEHNR, CDR2 FQNEAQ (reference sequence). V lost 0 bases, J lost 4 bases, and 5 bases stayed unmatched. This CDR3 contains 16 residues. Here the CDR3 DNA reads TGTGCCAGCAGCTTAGCGCGACAGGGGGCCGGCTATGGCTACACCTTC. Residues: CASSLARQGAGYGYTF.

The rearrangement joins TRBV9 to TRBJ2-3; either TRBD1 or TRBD2 may fit D (6 bases each). CDR1 and CDR2 from the germline V gene are SGDLS and YYNGEE. V was cut by 2 bases and J by 2 bases, with 15 bases left in between. This CDR3 region has 16 residues. CDR3 in amino acids: CASSVSSGAVTDTQYF. The CDR3 bases are TGTGCCAGCAGCGTGTCTTCGGGGGCCGTCACAGATACGCAGTATTTT. Variable domain in full (rest from reference TRBV9 and TRBJ2-3): DSGVTQTPKHLITATGQRVTLRCSPRSGDLSVYWYQQSLDQGLQFLIQYYNGEERAKGNILERFSAQQFPDLHSELNLSSLELGDSALYFCASSVSSGAVTDTQYFGPGTRLTVL.

This clone appeared a few times. V usage is TRBV29-1 and J usage is TRBJ2-6, with D uncertain. The CDR3 is 13 amino acids. Germline assignment: CDR1 SQVTM and CDR2 ANQGSEA. Trimming removed 7 bases from V and 0 bases from J, with 7 bases in between. DNA for the CDR3: TGCAGCGCATCCCTCTCTGGGGCCAACGTCCTGACTTTC. It is translated as CSASLSGANVLTF.

The gene calls are TRBV6-5 and TRBJ1-2; D remains unclear. CDR1 is MNHEY, CDR2 SVGAGI, per germline. This CDR3 contains 13 residues. V was pared by 6 bases and J by 6 bases, with 14 bases between. Here the CDR3 DNA reads TGTGCCAGCAGCGTCGTCTTAATCCATGGCTACACCTTC. This codes for CASSVVLIHGYTF.